The next 16 T cell receptor beta chains were all read from a single sample in a study of early T cells in non-severe SARS-CoV-2 infection. TCRdb recomputed calls from the 5' RACE reads with MiXCR, one row per CDR3 protein. In the table there are under 65,000 distinct CDR3 sequences, less than 15% of which are singletons. The material sequenced was whole blood, taken at baseline. These receptors all come from an adult who was a healthcare worker with PCR-confirmed SARS-CoV-2 infection or an uninfected control (not recorded which).

This clonotype occurred a few times. The J gene is TRBJ2-2, the V gene TRBV20-1; 7 positions agree with TRBD2. The V gene's germline CDR1 is DFQATT and CDR2 SNEGSKA (reference sequence). This CDR3 has 16 residues. J was trimmed by 5 bases and V by 6 bases; bases with no gene match: 15. The CDR3 DNA sequence: TGCAGTGCCCGACCTAGCGGAGGACCTAAAACCGGGGAGCTGTTTTTT. This codes for CSARPSGGPKTGELFF.

The sample holds a few counts of this clonotype. The chain couples TRBV7-9 to TRBJ1-2; no clear D. Germline CDR1 SEHNR, CDR2 FQNEAQ (reference sequence). Deletions cut 5 bases from V and 2 bases from J, with 12 bases between. The length of the CDR3 is 14 residues. The CDR3 spells CASSRWEPNYGYTF. CDR3 bases: TGTGCCAGCAGCAGATGGGAGCCCAACTATGGCTACACCTTC.

This clonotype was detected only a few times. CDR3 amino acids: CASRVPGFTGNQYGYTF. As DNA, the CDR3 is TGTGCCAGCAGGGTTCCAGGGTTCACGGGGAACCAATATGGCTACACCTTC. The gene calls are TRBV9 and TRBJ1-2, with D perhaps TRBD1 (5 bases). The CDR3 is 17 residues long. V was shortened by 5 bases and J by 5 bases, with 25 bases between the two germline ends. Germline V gene lookup returns CDR1 SGDLS and CDR2 YYNGEE.

This chain joins TRBV11-1 and TRBJ2-4; no firm D call. The CDR3 has 13 amino acids. CDR1 and CDR2 (germline): SGHAT, FQDESV (reference sequence). V lost 1 base, J lost 4 bases, and 5 bases lay in between. The CDR3 sequence is CASSLDRKNIQYF. The CDR3 DNA sequence: TGTGCCAGCAGCTTAGACCGAAAAAACATTCAGTACTTC.

This clonotype appeared a few times. The genes are TRBV5-8 and TRBJ1-5; D possibly corresponds to TRBD1 (6 bases). Trimming removed 9 bases from V and 4 bases from J, with 14 bases in between. The CDR3 has 13 amino acids. The germline V gene has CDR1 SGHTS and CDR2 YDEGEE. In DNA, the CDR3 is TGTGCCACCAGTCCTCAGGGGAATCAGCCCCAGCATTTT. Translation gives CATSPQGNQPQHF.

This clonotype was counted between two and nine times. The rearrangement links TRBV7-3 to TRBJ2-3, with D uncertain. Between the trimmed V and J ends, which lost 1 base and 6 bases, there was a span of 8 bases. The germline V gene has CDR1 SGHTA and CDR2 FQGTGA. There are 13 residues in the CDR3. The CDR3 spells CASSLNSDDTQYF. CDR3 coding DNA: TGTGCCAGCAGCTTAAACTCAGACGATACGCAGTATTTT.

V usage is TRBV6-4 and J usage is TRBJ2-6; 9 positions match TRBD1. Germline V lookup: CDR1 MRHNA, CDR2 SNTAGT. Trimming at V came to 8 bases and at J to 4 bases, leaving 9 bases not matched to a gene. This CDR3 region has 16 residues. This CDR3 reads CASYRDRVGGANVLTF. The CDR3 nucleotides read TGTGCCAGCTACAGGGACAGGGTAGGAGGGGCCAACGTCCTGACTTTC.

The V and J genes are TRBV5-6 and TRBJ2-1; D call uncertain. Germline CDR1 is SGHDT and CDR2 is YYEEEE. The CDR3 extends over 14 amino acids. V shed 4 bases and J shed 6 bases, with 14 bases lying between them. The CDR3 coding sequence is TGTGCCAGCAGCCTGCTCCGGAAGCGCAATGAGCAGTTCTTC. It translates to CASSLLRKRNEQFF.

This clonotype was observed at least ten times. The chain employs TRBV20-1 and TRBJ1-4, with a tentative D call TRBD1 (5 bases). The germline gives CDR1 DFQATT, CDR2 SNEGSKA (reference sequence). The CDR3 covers 13 residues. V was clipped by 6 bases and J by 4 bases, with 12 bases between them. CDR3 sequence reads: CSAKGLLNEKLFF. CDR3 DNA: TGCAGTGCGAAGGGACTGCTTAATGAAAAACTGTTTTTT.

This clonotype occurred a few times. The CDR3 coding sequence is TGTGCCAGCTCACCACCGCGGAAGCGGGAGTACGCCACCGGGGAGCTGTTTTTT. Translated: CASSPPRKREYATGELFF. The chain links TRBV18 to TRBJ2-2, with TRBD2 identical over 8 bases. The CDR3 consists of 18 residues. J lost 4 bases, V lost 0 bases, and 10 bases had no gene match. Germline V gene data show CDR1 as KGHSH and CDR2 as LQKENI.

The chain joins TRBV12-3 or TRBV12-4 to TRBJ1-2; possible D gene TRBD1, 5 bases. The CDR3 has 13 amino acids. Trimming removed 4 bases from V and 6 bases from J, with 12 bases in between. CDR3 nucleotides: TGTGCCAGCAGTTCCGACGGGGACCATGGCTACACCTTC. This codes for CASSSDGDHGYTF.

J is TRBJ2-2 and V is TRBV12-3 or TRBV12-4, with 12 bases lining up with TRBD2. V lost 5 bases to trimming and J lost 6 bases; unmatched junction nucleotides: 4. This CDR3 spans 15 amino acids. In nucleotides, the CDR3 is TGTGCCAGCAGTAAGACTAGCGGGGGAGCCGGGGAGCTGTTTTTT. This encodes CASSKTSGGAGELFF.

This clonotype is classed as medium-sized (0.01 to 0.1%). V usage is TRBV12-3 or TRBV12-4 and J usage is TRBJ1-1, with D uncertain. CDR3 length: 14 amino acids. V lost 5 bases, J lost 4 bases, and 14 bases lay in between. CDR3 nucleotides: TGTGCCAGCAGTCCCCATGGGCGGGTCACTGAAGCTTTCTTT. It yields the protein CASSPHGRVTEAFF.

This clonotype was counted a single time. V and J are TRBV6-2 or TRBV6-3 and TRBJ2-5; D remains ambiguous. The CDR3 has 14 residues. The germline V and J ends were trimmed by 0 bases and 3 bases, with 8 bases remaining between them. Germline V CDR1 and CDR2: MNHEY, SVGEGT. The CDR3 spells CASSYSISEETQYF. The CDR3 nucleotides are TGTGCCAGCAGTTACTCGATCTCGGAAGAGACCCAGTACTTC.

The chain has TRBV27 and TRBJ2-7, with a tentative D call TRBD2 (6 bases). The length of the CDR3 is 15 residues. Between the trimmed V and J ends, which lost 6 bases and 3 bases, there was a span of 18 bases. Germline CDR1 and CDR2: MNHEY and SMNVEV (reference sequence). The CDR3, as DNA: TGTGCCAGCAGCTGGGGGGTCAGTTCCGGCTACGAGCAGTACTTC. Residues: CASSWGVSSGYEQYF.

This clonotype was found once. This CDR3 reads CASSLTSGRLSSYNEQFF. The CDR3 region has the DNA TGTGCCAGCAGCTTGACTAGCGGGAGGCTATCATCCTACAATGAGCAGTTCTTC. The chain joins TRBV5-4 to TRBJ2-1; 12 nucleotides agree with TRBD2. V trimming: 1 base; J trimming: 1 base; junction bases outside the gene matches: 6. The germline V gene has CDR1 SGHNT and CDR2 YYREEE (reference sequence). The CDR3 sequence is 18 residues long.